This paragraph reports one TCR beta chain. The authors amplified TCR beta CDR3 regions from RNA transcripts. HTBI primers were used in a first-round RT-PCR, which preceded a second-round multiplex PCR. Each CDR3 protein gets one entry after TCRdb re-called the multiplex PCR reads with MiXCR. The sample includes fewer than 650,000 distinct CDR3 sequences, over 20% of them seen just once. This CDR3 is 15 amino acids long. CDR1 is LNHNV and CDR2 is YYDKDF in the germline V gene (reference sequence). With 0 bases clipped from V and 4 bases from J, the junction kept 4 bases outside the gene matches. This record belongs to a study of Graves' ophthalmopathy and Graves' hyperthyroidism.

The chain couples TRBV15 to TRBJ2-5, with 8 bases aligning to TRBD2. The source is a woman aged 18-35 years with stable Graves' hyperthyroidism. Some clones in this sample may be carry-over from other donors' samples. The sequenced sample consisted of peripheral blood. CDR3 nucleotide sequence: TGTGCCACCAGCAGAGATCCAGGGACTAGAGAGACCCAGTACTTC. Protein: CATSRDPGTRETQYF.